This T cell receptor (beta chain) was recorded in a study of shared clonotypes between healthy human individuals. Study results and caveats: Naive subsets usually exceeded memory subsets in estimated richness.

Germline CDR1 and CDR2: SNHLY and FYNNEI. V was cut by 9 bases and J by 1 base, with 12 bases left in between. The CDR3 sequence is 14 residues long. Method: immunoSEQ multiplex PCR; TCRdb's copy keeps in-frame clones and lacks some. The sample contains over a million clones, about 75% of which appear only once. With regard to this clone: Its target is not known.

This chain connects TRBV2 to TRBJ1-4; D might be TRBD1 (6 bases). The sample taken for sequencing was memory CD4+ T cells sorted from blood. The subset here: CD45RA-negative fraction. This clonotype was obtained from a man aged 18 to 29 in good health. CDR3 sequence: CASGEQGTNEKLFF. The CDR3 nucleotides are TGTGCCAGTGGGGAACAGGGAACTAATGAAAAACTGTTTTTT.